This T cell receptor (beta chain) comes out of a study of T cell repertoires in cytomegalovirus infection. Study at large: Carrying CMV and the relevant HLA type showed in public TCR beta signatures. General study findings and limits: CMV-specific TCR beta clonotypes restricted by HLA-C were the ones dominating the ex vivo response. Carriage of CMV together with the relevant HLA was identifiable through cumulative public TCR beta family frequency.

Comment on this clonotype: Its antigen is still unknown.

Each CDR3 protein is one row after TCRdb ran MiXCR on the reads. The sample shows under 350,000 distinct CDR3 sequences, roughly a tenth of them seen only once. The sample taken for sequencing was PBMCs. The TCR sequence derives from a human donor in good health (CMV status not recorded). Some clones in this sample may be carry-over from other donors' samples.

CDR3 in amino acids: CSARMEANYGYTF. CDR3 sequence (DNA): TGCAGTGCTAGGATGGAGGCTAACTATGGCTACACCTTC. The chain uses TRBV20-1 and TRBJ1-2; no clear D. Germline V gives CDR1 DFQATT, CDR2 SNEGSKA (reference sequence). Trimming took 3 bases from V and 0 from J, leaving 8 bases between them. The CDR3 has 13 amino acids.